Sequencing of this TCR beta chain was carried out in a study of blood T cell repertoires in COVID-19. All enrollees were about 18 to 90 years old and from approximately 25 US areas. Participants were placed into cohorts based on the clinical history they reported. CDR1 is LGHNA and CDR2 is YSLEER in the germline V gene. Trimming pared 4 bases from V and 5 bases from J, leaving 20 bases between. The length of the CDR3 is 16 residues. In the authors' methods: It was from reference gene primer amplification that nucleated cell counts were estimated. Produced via immunoSEQ multiplex PCR; TCRdb's table is partial and in-frame only. V, J and clone size are those of that table, while D and trimming were read from the DNA. The sample consists of about 280,000 clones, around 90% of them appearing once.

This TCR came from a woman under 30 with acute COVID-19. The chain uses TRBV4-3 and TRBJ1-1; D uncertain. Input material: PBMCs or T cells enriched from blood (not recorded which). The CDR3 spells CASSPVLRLFGTEAFF. CDR3 DNA sequence: TGCGCCAGCAGCCCCGTACTACGCCTTTTCGGGACTGAAGCTTTCTTT.